This entry is about one T cell receptor beta chain. Antigen unknown. V was pared by 1 base and J by 1 base, with 8 bases between. CDR3 length: 15 residues. The germline V gene encodes CDR1 SGHRS and CDR2 YFSETQ. PCR amplification relied on 60 Vbeta primers (plus 13 Jbeta primers). Generated by immunoSEQ multiplex PCR, the TCRdb table keeps only in-frame clones and is missing some. The table shows 200,000 or so clones, with approximately 84% occurring only once. The data were taken from a study of cytomegalovirus exposure and HLA in healthy donors. Overall study results and limits: Reportedly, a later analysis found an Asian-associated ancestry cluster had fewer N-insertions than the approximately 670-donor mean. Exclusion applied to some V segments, including TRBV6-2 and TRBV6-3, as they were indistinguishable. Overall, some 160 TCR beta chains were annotated as cytomegalovirus-associated.

The sample was PBMCs. The chain links TRBV5-1 to TRBJ2-2; D ambiguous. The TCR was taken from a man aged 50 or older in good health and CMV-seronegative. The CDR3 protein is CASSLTALNTGELFF. In nucleotides, the CDR3 is TGCGCCAGCAGCTTGACAGCTCTGAACACCGGGGAGCTGTTTTTT. The full variable domain, rest sourced from reference TRBV5-1 and TRBJ2-2, is KAGVTQTPRYLIKTRGQQVTLSCSPISGHRSVSWYQQTPGQGLQFLFEYFSETQRNKGNFPGRFSGRQFSNSRSEMNVSTLELGDSALYLCASSLTALNTGELFFGEGSRLTVL.